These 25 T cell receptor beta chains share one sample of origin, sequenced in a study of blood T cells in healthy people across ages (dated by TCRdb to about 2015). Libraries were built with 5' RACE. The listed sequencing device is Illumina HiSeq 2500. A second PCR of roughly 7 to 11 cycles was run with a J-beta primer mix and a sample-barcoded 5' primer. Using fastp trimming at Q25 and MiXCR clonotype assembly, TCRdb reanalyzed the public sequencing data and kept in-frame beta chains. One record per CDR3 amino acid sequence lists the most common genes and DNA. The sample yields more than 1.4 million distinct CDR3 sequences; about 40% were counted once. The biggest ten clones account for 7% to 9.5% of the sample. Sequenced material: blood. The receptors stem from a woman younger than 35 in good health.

CDR3 amino acids: CASSLGFVRGHTDEQYF. In DNA, the CDR3 is TGTGCCAGCAGCTTAGGATTCGTCCGGGGACATACCGATGAGCAGTACTTC. V usage is TRBV7-2 and J usage is TRBJ2-7, with a weak D call TRBD1 (6 bases). CDR1 and CDR2 (germline): SGHTA, FQGNSA. Trimming left V 1 base short and J 7 bases short, with 23 bases between. This CDR3 contains 17 residues.

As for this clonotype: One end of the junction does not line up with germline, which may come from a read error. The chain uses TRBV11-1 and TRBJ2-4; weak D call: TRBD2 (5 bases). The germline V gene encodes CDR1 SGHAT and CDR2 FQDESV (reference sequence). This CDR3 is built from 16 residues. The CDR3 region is CASSSGLILAKDIQYF. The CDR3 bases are TGTGCCAGCAGCTCAGGTCTCATTCTAGCCAAAGACATTCAGTACTTC. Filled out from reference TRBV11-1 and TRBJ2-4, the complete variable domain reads EAEVAQSPRYKITEKSQAVAFWCDPISGHATLYWYRQILGQGPELLVQFQDESVVDDSQLPKDRFSAERLKGVDSTLKIQPAELGDSAMYLCASSSGLILAKDIQYFGAGTRLSVL.

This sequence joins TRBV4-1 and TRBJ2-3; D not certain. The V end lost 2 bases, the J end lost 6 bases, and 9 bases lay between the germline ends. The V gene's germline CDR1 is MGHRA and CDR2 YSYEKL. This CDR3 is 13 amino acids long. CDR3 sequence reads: CASSQPSGDTQYF. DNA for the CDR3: TGCGCCAGCAGCCAACCATCTGGGGATACGCAGTATTTT.

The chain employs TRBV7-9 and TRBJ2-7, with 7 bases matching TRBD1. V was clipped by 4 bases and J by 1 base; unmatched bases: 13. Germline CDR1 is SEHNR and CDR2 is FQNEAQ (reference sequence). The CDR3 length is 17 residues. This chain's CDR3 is CASSSPQGLLLSYEQYF. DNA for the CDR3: TGTGCCAGCAGCTCCCCACAGGGGCTACTTTTATCCTACGAGCAGTACTTC. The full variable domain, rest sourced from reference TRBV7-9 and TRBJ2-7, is DTGVSQNPRHKITKRGQNVTFRCDPISEHNRLYWYRQTLGQGPEFLTYFQNEAQLEKSRLLSDRFSAERPKGSFSTLEIQRTEQGDSAMYLCASSSPQGLLLSYEQYFGPGTRLTVT.

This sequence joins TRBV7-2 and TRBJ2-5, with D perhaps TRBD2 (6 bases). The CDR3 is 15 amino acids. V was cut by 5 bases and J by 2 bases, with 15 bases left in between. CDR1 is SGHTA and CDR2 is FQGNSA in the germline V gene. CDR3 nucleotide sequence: TGTGCCAGCAGCCGGACTAATGCTGGACAAGAGACCCAGTACTTC. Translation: CASSRTNAGQETQYF.

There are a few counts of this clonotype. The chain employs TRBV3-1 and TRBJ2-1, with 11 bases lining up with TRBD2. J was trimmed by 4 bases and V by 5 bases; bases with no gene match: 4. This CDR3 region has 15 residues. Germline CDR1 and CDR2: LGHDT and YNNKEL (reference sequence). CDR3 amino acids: CASSIAGGLYNEQFF. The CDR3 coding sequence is TGTGCCAGCAGCATAGCGGGGGGGCTATACAATGAGCAGTTCTTC.

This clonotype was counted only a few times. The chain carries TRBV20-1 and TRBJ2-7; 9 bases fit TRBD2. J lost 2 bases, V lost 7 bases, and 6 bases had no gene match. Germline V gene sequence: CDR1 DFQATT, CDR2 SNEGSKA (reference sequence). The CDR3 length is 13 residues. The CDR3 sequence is CSVPGLAPYEQYF. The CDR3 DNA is TGCAGTGTACCGGGACTAGCCCCCTACGAGCAGTACTTC.

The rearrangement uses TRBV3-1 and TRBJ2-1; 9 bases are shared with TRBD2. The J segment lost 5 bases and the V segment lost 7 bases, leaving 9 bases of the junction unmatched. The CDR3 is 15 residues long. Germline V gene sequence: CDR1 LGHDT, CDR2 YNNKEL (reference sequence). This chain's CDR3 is CASTSGTSPNNEQFF. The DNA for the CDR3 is TGTGCCAGCACCAGCGGGACTAGCCCTAACAATGAGCAGTTCTTC.

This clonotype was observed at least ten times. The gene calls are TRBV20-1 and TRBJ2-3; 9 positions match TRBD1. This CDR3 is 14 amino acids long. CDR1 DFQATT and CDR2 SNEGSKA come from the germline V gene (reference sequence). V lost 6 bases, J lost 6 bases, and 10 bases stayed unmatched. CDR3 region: CSAPIRQGVDTQYF. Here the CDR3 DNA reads TGCAGTGCCCCGATTCGACAGGGGGTCGATACGCAGTATTTT.

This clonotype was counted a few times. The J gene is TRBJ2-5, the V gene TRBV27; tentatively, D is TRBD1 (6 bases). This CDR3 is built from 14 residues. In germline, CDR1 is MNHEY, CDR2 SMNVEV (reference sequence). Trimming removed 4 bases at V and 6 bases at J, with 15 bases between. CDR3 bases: TGTGCCAGCAGTTCACAGGGTTTCGTGCAGACCCAGTACTTC. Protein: CASSSQGFVQTQYF.

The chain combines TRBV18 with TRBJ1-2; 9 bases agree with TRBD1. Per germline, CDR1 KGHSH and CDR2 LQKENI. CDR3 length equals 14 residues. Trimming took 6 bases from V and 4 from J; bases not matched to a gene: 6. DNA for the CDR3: TGTGCCAGCTCGGACAGGGGAAGGAGCTATGGCTACACCTTC. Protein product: CASSDRGRSYGYTF.

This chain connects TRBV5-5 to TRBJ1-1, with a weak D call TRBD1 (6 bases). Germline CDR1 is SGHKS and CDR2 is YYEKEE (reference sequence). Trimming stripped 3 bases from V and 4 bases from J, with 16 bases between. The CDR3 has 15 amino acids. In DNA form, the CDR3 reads TGTGCCAGCAGCTCCGAGACAGGCCGGAGCACTGAAGCTTTCTTT. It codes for CASSSETGRSTEAFF.

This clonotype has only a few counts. Written as DNA, the CDR3 is TGCAGTGCTAGAGATCGGGGCGGAGGACTACAATACGAGCAGTACTTC. It is translated as CSARDRGGGLQYEQYF. The chain joins TRBV20-1 to TRBJ2-7; D perhaps matches TRBD2 (6 bases). The V end was cut by 0 bases, the J end by 4 bases, with 19 bases between. Germline CDR1 is DFQATT and CDR2 is SNEGSKA (reference sequence). The CDR3 loop spans 16 amino acids.

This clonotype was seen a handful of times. The CDR3 sequence: CASSYTAGFPPEQYF. In DNA form, the CDR3 reads TGTGCCAGCAGTTACACGGCGGGATTCCCTCCCGAGCAGTACTTC. This sequence joins TRBV6-5 and TRBJ2-7, with a weak D call TRBD2 (6 bases). The CDR3 is made up of 15 amino acids. Trimming left V 2 bases short and J 6 bases short, with 17 bases between. Germline V CDR1 and CDR2: MNHEY, SVGAGI.

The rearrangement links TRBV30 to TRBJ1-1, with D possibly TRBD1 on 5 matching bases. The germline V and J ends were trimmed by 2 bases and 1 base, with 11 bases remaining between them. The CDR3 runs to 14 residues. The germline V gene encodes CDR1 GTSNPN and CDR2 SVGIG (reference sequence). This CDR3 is CAWSYRDRNTEAFF. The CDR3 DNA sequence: TGTGCCTGGAGTTACCGGGACCGGAACACTGAAGCTTTCTTT.

The CDR3: CASSLGIGGLNIQYF. The CDR3 DNA sequence: TGTGCCAGCAGCTTGGGTATAGGCGGTTTAAACATTCAGTACTTC. This chain links TRBV7-6 with TRBJ2-4; no clear D gene. Trimming stripped 3 bases from V and 6 bases from J, with 15 bases between. CDR1 and CDR2 (germline): SGHVS, FNYEAQ. This CDR3 region has 15 residues.

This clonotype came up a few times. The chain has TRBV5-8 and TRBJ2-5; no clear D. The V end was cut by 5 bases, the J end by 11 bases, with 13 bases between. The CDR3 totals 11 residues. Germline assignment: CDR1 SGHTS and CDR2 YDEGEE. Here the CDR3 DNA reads TGTGCCAGCAGTCGGGTCTATGGGCAGTACTTC. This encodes CASSRVYGQYF.

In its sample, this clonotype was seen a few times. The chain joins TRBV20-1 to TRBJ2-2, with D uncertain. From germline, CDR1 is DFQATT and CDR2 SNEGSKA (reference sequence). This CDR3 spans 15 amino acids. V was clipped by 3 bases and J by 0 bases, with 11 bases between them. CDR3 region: CSASYSTPNTGELFF. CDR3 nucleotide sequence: TGCAGTGCTAGTTACTCAACTCCGAACACCGGGGAGCTGTTTTTT.

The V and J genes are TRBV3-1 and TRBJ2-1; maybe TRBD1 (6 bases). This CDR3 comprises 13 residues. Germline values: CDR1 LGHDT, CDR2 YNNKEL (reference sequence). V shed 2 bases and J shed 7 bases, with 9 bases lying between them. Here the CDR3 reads CASSQPQGNEQFF. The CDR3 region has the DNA TGTGCCAGCAGCCAACCGCAGGGGAATGAGCAGTTCTTC.

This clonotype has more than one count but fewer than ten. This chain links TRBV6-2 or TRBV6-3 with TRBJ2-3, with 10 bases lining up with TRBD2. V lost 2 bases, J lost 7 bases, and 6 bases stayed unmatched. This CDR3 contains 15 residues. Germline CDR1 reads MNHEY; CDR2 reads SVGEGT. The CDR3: CASSYTATSGHTQYF. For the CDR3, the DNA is TGTGCCAGCAGTTACACGGCGACTAGCGGGCATACGCAGTATTTT.

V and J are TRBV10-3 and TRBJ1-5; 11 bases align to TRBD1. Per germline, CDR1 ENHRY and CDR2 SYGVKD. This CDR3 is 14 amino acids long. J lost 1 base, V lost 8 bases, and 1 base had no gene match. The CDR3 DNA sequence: TGTGCCATCGGGACAGGGGGGAGCAATCAGCCCCAGCATTTT. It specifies CAIGTGGSNQPQHF.

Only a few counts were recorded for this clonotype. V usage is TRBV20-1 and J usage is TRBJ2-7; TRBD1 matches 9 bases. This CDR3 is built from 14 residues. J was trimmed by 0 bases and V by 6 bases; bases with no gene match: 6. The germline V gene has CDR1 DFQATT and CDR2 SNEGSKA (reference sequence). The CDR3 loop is CSAGDRANSYEQYF. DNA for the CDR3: TGCAGTGCCGGGGACAGGGCCAACTCCTACGAGCAGTACTTC.

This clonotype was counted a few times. CDR3 loop: CASSPLAGTPNEQFF. CDR3 nucleotide sequence: TGTGCCAGCAGCCCTCTAGCGGGGACTCCCAATGAGCAGTTCTTC. The genes are TRBV9 and TRBJ2-1; 9 positions match TRBD2. The CDR3 is made up of 15 amino acids. Trimming at V came to 4 bases and at J to 6 bases, leaving 8 bases not matched to a gene. The V gene's germline CDR1 is SGDLS and CDR2 YYNGEE.

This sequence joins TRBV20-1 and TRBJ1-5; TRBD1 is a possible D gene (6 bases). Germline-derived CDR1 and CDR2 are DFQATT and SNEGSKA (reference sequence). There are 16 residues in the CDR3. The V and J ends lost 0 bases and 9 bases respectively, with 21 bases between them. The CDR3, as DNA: TGCAGTGCTAGAGATCTGGGCAGGGGATTTGATCGGCCCCAGCATTTT. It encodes CSARDLGRGFDRPQHF.

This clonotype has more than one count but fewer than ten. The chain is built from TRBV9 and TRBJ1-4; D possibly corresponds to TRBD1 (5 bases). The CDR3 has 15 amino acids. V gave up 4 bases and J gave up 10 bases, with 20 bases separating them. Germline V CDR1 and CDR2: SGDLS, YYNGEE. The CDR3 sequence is CASSPRDGGTRKLFF. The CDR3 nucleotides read TGTGCCAGCAGCCCCCGGGACGGAGGAACGCGAAAACTGTTTTTT.